These 5 T cell receptor beta chains were sequenced from one sample in a study of blood T cell repertoires in COVID-19. The table came from immunoSEQ multiplex PCR; TCRdb's copy has only in-frame clones and leaves some out. The repertoire holds about 80,000 clones, roughly 80% seen once, with about 35% in the top ten. Sequencing was performed on peripheral blood. The receptors here all came from a woman aged 65 to 85 with acute or convalescent COVID-19.

The V gene is TRBV9, the J gene TRBJ2-7, with 10 bases fitting TRBD1. Trimming cost V 2 bases and J 4 bases; bases outside gene matches: 12. The CDR3 sequence is 17 residues long. Germline V lookup: CDR1 SGDLS, CDR2 YYNGEE. The CDR3 DNA is TGTGCCAGCAGCGTGGCCCTTCCGGGACAGGGGTATTACGAGCAGTACTTC. This gives the protein CASSVALPGQGYYEQYF.

This clone was counted only a few times. The V and J genes are TRBV5-6 and TRBJ2-3; D not certain. Per the germline V gene, CDR1 is SGHDT and CDR2 is YYEEEE. Deletions cut 1 base from V and 0 bases from J, with 15 bases between. The CDR3 covers 17 residues. The CDR3 DNA reads as TGTGCCAGCAGCTTGATGGTGACGACTTCTAGCACAGATACGCAGTATTTT. It specifies CASSLMVTTSSTDTQYF.

The V gene is TRBV7-2, the J gene TRBJ2-5; 8 bases are a match to TRBD2. The CDR3 is 15 residues long. The germline gives CDR1 SGHTA, CDR2 FQGNSA. The junction had 10 bases not matched to a gene; V was cut back by 5 bases and J by 5 bases. The CDR3 nucleotides read TGTGCCAGCAGCCCAAGCGGGAGTGGGTGGGAGACCCAGTACTTC. Protein sequence: CASSPSGSGWETQYF.

The gene calls are TRBV12-3 or TRBV12-4 and TRBJ2-7; 9 bases fit TRBD1. Trimming took 6 bases from V and 13 from J; bases not matched to a gene: 7. The CDR3 runs to 11 residues. CDR3: CASRLQGAFYF. Here the CDR3 DNA reads TGTGCCAGCAGACTACAGGGGGCTTTTTACTTC.

The chain joins TRBV19 to TRBJ1-2; 9 positions match TRBD1. Germline V gene lookup returns CDR1 LNHDA and CDR2 SQIVND (reference sequence). The CDR3 consists of 13 residues. V trimming: 9 bases; J trimming: 5 bases; junction bases outside the gene matches: 7. CDR3 DNA sequence: TGTGCCAGCCGTGAGACAGGGGGTTATGGCTACACCTTC. Encoded protein: CASRETGGYGYTF.